Listed below are T cell receptor beta chains from one sample, sequenced in a study of OX40 agonist ivuxolimab in advanced cancers. The assay was immunoSEQ multiplex PCR, and TCRdb's table has in-frame clones only and misses some. The table records tens of thousands of clones, 70% to 90% of them present only once. Material: CD4+ or CD8+ T cells sorted from blood, obtained in a trial of the OX40 agonist ivuxolimab. The receptors come from an adult with an advanced solid tumor such as melanoma, head and neck, liver or kidney cancer. CDR3s include the opening cysteine and the closing phenylalanine or tryptophan. A D gene is named only where the DNA matches it firmly. Size values are once, few and many counts, or a class for expanded clones, and some rows have none.

v_call: TRBV11-1; d_call: TRBD2; j_call: TRBJ2-1; clone_size: -; cdr3_nt: TGTGCCAGCAGCTTAGCGGAGACTAGCGGGGTTGAGCAGTTCTTC; cdr3_aa: CASSLAETSGVEQFF
v_call: TRBV4-2; d_call: -; j_call: TRBJ2-3; clone_size: once; cdr3_nt: TGTGCCAGCTGCCAAAGGATGGGGGTCTCAGATACGCAGTATTTT; cdr3_aa: CASCQRMGVSDTQYF
v_call: TRBV6-1; d_call: -; j_call: TRBJ2-2; clone_size: -; cdr3_nt: TGTGCCAGCAGTGATTCAACAGGGAACACCGGGGAGCTGTTTTTT; cdr3_aa: CASSDSTGNTGELFF
v_call: TRBV29-1; d_call: -; j_call: TRBJ1-1; clone_size: few; cdr3_nt: TGCAGCGTTTGGGTTCCGGGCACTGAAGCTTTCTTT; cdr3_aa: CSVWVPGTEAFF
v_call: TRBV7-9; d_call: TRBD2; j_call: TRBJ2-7; clone_size: once; cdr3_nt: TGTGCCAGCAGCCCCGCGGGAGGACTAGCGGGGGGGCGAGAGCAGTACTTC; cdr3_aa: CASSPAGGLAGGREQYF
v_call: TRBV2; d_call: -; j_call: TRBJ2-3; clone_size: -; cdr3_nt: TGTGCCATCCCAAGTGGGGCCACAGATACGCAGTATTTT; cdr3_aa: CAIPSGATDTQYF
v_call: TRBV19; d_call: -; j_call: TRBJ2-5; clone_size: -; cdr3_nt: TGTGCCAGTAGCCTCGAAGGACAGCGTCGGGAGACCCAGTACTTC; cdr3_aa: CASSLEGQRRETQYF
v_call: TRBV9; d_call: TRBD1; j_call: TRBJ2-2; clone_size: -; cdr3_nt: TGTGCCAGCAGCGTAAATAGAGGGACAGCGAACACCGGGGAGCTGTTTTTT; cdr3_aa: CASSVNRGTANTGELFF
v_call: TRBV30; d_call: -; j_call: TRBJ2-7; clone_size: -; cdr3_nt: TGTGCCTGGAGGGACAGCAGTACAAACTACGAGCAGTACTTC; cdr3_aa: CAWRDSSTNYEQYF
v_call: TRBV2; d_call: -; j_call: TRBJ1-4; clone_size: -; cdr3_nt: TGTGCCAGCAGCCATAGCGGGGGGGTTCTCATCATGGGAGAAAAACTGTTTTTT; cdr3_aa: CASSHSGGVLIMGEKLFF
v_call: TRBV5-1; d_call: TRBD1; j_call: TRBJ2-5; clone_size: medium-sized; cdr3_nt: TGCGCCAGCAGCTTAGACTCGGACAGGTCCCCCCAAGAGACCCAGTACTTC; cdr3_aa: CASSLDSDRSPQETQYF
v_call: TRBV11-2; d_call: -; j_call: TRBJ1-1; clone_size: -; cdr3_nt: TGTGCCAGCAGCACCTCGAGGACAGAATCGACTGAAGCTTTCTTT; cdr3_aa: CASSTSRTESTEAFF
v_call: TRBV5-4; d_call: -; j_call: TRBJ1-2; clone_size: -; cdr3_nt: TGTGCCAGCAGCTCTCGGGGGAAGGGCAACTATGGCTACACCTTC; cdr3_aa: CASSSRGKGNYGYTF
v_call: TRBV18; d_call: TRBD1; j_call: TRBJ1-2; clone_size: once; cdr3_nt: TGTGCCAGCTCCCCTGGACAGGGATTCTATGGCTACACCTTC; cdr3_aa: CASSPGQGFYGYTF
v_call: TRBV11-2; d_call: -; j_call: TRBJ1-2; clone_size: -; cdr3_nt: TGTGCCAGCAGCTTAGGGGACTATGGCTACACCTTC; cdr3_aa: CASSLGDYGYTF
v_call: TRBV9; d_call: TRBD2; j_call: TRBJ2-3; clone_size: -; cdr3_nt: TGTGCCAGCAGCGAACTAGCGGGGATCACAGATACGCAGTATTTT; cdr3_aa: CASSELAGITDTQYF